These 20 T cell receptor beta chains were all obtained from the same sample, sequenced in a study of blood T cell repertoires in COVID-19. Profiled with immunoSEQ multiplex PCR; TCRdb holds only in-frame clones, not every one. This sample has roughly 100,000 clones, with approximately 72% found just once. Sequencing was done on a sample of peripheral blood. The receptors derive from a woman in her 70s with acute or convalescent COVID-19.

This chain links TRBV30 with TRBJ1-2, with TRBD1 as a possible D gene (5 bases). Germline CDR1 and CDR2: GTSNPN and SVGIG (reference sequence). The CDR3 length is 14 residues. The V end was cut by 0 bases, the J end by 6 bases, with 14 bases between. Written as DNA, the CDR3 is TGTGCCTGGAGTGTAACGCGGGGGAGGGATGGCTACACCTTC. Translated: CAWSVTRGRDGYTF.

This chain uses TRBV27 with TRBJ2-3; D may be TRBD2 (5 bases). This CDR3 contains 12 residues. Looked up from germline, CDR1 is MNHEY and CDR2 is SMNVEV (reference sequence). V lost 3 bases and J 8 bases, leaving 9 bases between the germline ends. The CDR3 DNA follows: TGTGCCAGCAGTTTGATAGAGGGTACGCAGTATTTT. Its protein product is CASSLIEGTQYF.

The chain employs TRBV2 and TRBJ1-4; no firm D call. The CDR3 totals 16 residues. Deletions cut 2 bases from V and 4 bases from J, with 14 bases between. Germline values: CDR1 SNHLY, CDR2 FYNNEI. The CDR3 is CASSETLRGFNEKLFF. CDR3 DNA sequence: TGTGCCAGCAGTGAAACCCTTCGGGGATTTAATGAAAAACTGTTTTTT.

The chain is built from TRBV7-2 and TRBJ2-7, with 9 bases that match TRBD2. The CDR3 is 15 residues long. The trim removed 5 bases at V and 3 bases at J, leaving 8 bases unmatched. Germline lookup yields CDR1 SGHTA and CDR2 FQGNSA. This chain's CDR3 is CASSTFSGGGYEQYF. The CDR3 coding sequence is TGTGCCAGCAGCACCTTTAGCGGGGGCGGCTACGAGCAGTACTTC. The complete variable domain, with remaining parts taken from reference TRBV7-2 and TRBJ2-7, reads GAGVSQSPSNKVTEKGKDVELRCDPISGHTALYWYRQSLGQGLEFLIYFQGNSAPDKSGLPSDRFSAERTGGSVSTLTIQRTQQEDSAVYLCASSTFSGGGYEQYFGPGTRLTVT.

The CDR3 DNA follows: TGTGCCACCAAACAGGGGGCGCCCGGGGAGCTGTTTTTT. Amino acids: CATKQGAPGELFF. The chain recombines TRBV3-1 (or the pseudogene TRBV3-2) with TRBJ2-2; 9 bases line up with TRBD1. The CDR3 runs to 13 residues. The V gene end was trimmed by 10 bases and the J gene end by 6 bases; junction bases not matched to a gene: 6. Looked up from germline, CDR1 is LGHDT and CDR2 is YNNKEL (reference sequence).

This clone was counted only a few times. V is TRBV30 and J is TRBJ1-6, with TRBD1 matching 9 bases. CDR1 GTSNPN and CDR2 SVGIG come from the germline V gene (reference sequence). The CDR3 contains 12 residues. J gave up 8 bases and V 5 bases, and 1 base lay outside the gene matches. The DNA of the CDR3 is TGTGCCTGGGGGGACAGGGATTCACCCCTCCACTTT. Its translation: CAWGDRDSPLHF.

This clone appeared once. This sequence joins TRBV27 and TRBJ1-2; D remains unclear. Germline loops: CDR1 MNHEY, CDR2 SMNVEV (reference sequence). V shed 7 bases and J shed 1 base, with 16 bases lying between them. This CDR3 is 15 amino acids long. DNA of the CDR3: TGTGCCAGCACCCCGCGGTATCACTTTAACTATGGCTACACCTTC. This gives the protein CASTPRYHFNYGYTF.

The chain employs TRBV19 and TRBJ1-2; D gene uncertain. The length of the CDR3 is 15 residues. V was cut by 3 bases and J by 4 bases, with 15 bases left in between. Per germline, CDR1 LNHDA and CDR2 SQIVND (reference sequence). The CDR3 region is CASSILGGGIYGYTF. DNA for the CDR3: TGTGCCAGTAGTATCTTAGGAGGAGGAATCTATGGCTACACCTTC.

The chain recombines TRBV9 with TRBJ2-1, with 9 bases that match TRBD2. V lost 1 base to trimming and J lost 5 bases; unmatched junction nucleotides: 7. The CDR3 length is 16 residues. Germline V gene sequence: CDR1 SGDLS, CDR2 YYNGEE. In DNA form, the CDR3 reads TGTGCCAGCAGCGTACCCAGCGGGGGGACCAACAATGAGCAGTTCTTC. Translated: CASSVPSGGTNNEQFF.

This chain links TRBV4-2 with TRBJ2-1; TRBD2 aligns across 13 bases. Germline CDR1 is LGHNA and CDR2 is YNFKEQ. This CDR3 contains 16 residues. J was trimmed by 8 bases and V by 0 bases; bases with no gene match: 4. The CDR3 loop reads CASSQETSGGAHEQFF. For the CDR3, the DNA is TGTGCCAGCAGCCAAGAAACTAGCGGGGGGGCCCATGAGCAGTTCTTC.

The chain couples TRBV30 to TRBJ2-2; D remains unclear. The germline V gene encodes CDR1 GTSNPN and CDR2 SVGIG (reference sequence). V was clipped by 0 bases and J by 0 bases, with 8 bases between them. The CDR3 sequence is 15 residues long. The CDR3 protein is CAWSVRRTNTGELFF. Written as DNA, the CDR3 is TGTGCCTGGAGTGTACGGCGGACGAACACCGGGGAGCTGTTTTTT.

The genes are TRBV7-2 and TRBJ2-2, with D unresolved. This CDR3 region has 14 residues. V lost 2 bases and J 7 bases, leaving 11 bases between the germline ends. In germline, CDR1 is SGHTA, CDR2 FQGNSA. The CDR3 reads CASSLKSSGGELFF. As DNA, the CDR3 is TGTGCCAGCAGCTTAAAGAGCTCCGGCGGGGAGCTGTTTTTT.

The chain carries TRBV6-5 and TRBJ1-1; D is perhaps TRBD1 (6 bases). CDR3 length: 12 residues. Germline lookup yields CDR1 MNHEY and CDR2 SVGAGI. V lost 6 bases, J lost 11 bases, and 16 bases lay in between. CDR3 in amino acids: CASSTGPYEAFF. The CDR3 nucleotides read TGTGCCAGCAGCACAGGGCCCTATGAGGCTTTCTTT.

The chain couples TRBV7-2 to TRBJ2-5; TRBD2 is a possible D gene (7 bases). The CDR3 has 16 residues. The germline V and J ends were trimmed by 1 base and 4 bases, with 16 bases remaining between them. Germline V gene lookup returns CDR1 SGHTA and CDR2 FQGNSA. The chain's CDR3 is CASSLEGRGARETQYF. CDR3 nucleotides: TGTGCCAGCAGCTTAGAAGGGAGGGGGGCCCGAGAGACCCAGTACTTC.

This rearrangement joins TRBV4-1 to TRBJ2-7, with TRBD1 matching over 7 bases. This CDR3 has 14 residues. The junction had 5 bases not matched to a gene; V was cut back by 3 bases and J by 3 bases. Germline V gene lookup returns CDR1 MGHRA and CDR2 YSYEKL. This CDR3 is CASSQETGVYEQYF. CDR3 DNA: TGCGCCAGCAGCCAGGAAACAGGGGTCTACGAGCAGTACTTC.

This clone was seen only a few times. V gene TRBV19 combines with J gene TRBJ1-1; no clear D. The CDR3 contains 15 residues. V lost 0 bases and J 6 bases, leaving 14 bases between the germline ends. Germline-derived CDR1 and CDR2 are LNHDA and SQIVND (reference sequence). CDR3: CASSIERQVVAEAFF. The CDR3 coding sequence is TGTGCCAGTAGTATAGAAAGACAAGTTGTGGCTGAAGCTTTCTTT.

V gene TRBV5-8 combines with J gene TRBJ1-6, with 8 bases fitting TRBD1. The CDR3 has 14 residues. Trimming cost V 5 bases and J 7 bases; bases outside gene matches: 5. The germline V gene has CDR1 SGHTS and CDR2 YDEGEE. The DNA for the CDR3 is TGTGCCAGCAGGATGGACAGGGACAATTCACCCCTCCACTTT. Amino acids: CASRMDRDNSPLHF.

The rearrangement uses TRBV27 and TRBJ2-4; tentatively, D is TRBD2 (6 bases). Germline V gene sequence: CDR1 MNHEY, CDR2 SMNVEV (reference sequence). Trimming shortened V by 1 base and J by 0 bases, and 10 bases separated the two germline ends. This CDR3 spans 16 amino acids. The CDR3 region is CASSLWGEGAKNIQYF. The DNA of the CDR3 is TGTGCCAGCAGTTTATGGGGGGAAGGAGCCAAAAACATTCAGTACTTC.

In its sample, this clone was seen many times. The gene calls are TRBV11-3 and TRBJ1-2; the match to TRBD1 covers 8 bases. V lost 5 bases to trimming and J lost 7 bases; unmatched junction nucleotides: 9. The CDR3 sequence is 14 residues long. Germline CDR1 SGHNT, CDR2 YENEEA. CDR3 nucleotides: TGTGCCAGCAGCCACGGACAGGGCCAAGGTGGCTACACCTTC. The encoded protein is CASSHGQGQGGYTF.

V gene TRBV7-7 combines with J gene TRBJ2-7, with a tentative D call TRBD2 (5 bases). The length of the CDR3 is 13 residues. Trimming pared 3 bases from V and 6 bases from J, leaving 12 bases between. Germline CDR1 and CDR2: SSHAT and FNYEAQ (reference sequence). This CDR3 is CASSFREGSEQYF. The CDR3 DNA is TGTGCCAGCAGCTTTCGGGAAGGGAGCGAGCAGTACTTC. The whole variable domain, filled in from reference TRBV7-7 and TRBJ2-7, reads GAGVSQSPRYKVTKRGQDVTLRCDPISSHATLYWYQQALGQGPEFLTYFNYEAQPDKSGLPSDRFSAERPEGSISTLTIQRTEQRDSAMYRCASSFREGSEQYFGPGTRLTVT.